The source of this T cell receptor beta chain is a study of cytomegalovirus exposure and HLA in healthy donors. The PCR made use of 60 Vbeta and 13 Jbeta primers. The method was immunoSEQ multiplex PCR; TCRdb's version includes in-frame clones alone and lacks a portion of them. The sample has 170,000 or so clones, less than 85% seen once. V lost 3 bases, J lost 3 bases, and 12 bases lay in between. The CDR3 runs to 14 residues. This clone appeared once. The chain couples TRBV23-1 to TRBJ2-7; D possibly corresponds to TRBD1 (6 bases). TRBV23-1 carries the ORF label, with uncertain function. Sequenced: PBMCs. The receptor was isolated from a man between 40 and 49 years old in good health and CMV-seronegative. This CDR3 reads CASSQPTGVYEQYF. In DNA form, the CDR3 reads TGCGCCAGCAGTCAGCCGACAGGCGTCTACGAGCAGTACTTC.